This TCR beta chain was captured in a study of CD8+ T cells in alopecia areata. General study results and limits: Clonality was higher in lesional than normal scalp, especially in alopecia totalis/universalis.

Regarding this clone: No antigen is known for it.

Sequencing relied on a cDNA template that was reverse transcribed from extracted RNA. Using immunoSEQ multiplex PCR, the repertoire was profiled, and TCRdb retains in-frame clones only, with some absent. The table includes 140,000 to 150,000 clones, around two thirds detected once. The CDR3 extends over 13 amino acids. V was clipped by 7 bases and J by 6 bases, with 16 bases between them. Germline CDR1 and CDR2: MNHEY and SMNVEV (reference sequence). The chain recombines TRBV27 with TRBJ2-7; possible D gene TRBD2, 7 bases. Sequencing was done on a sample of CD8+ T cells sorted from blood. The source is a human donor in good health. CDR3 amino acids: CASMTDGGREQYF. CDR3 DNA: TGTGCCAGCATGACGGACGGGGGGCGCGAGCAGTACTTC.